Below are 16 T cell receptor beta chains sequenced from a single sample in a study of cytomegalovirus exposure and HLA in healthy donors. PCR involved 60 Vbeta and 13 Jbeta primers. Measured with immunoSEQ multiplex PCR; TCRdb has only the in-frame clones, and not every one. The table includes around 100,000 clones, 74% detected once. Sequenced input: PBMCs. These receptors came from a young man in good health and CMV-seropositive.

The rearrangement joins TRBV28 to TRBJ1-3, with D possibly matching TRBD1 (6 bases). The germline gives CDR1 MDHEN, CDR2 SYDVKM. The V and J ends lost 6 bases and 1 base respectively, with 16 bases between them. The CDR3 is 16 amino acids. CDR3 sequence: CASRLRQANSGNTIYF. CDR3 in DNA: TGTGCCAGCAGACTTAGACAGGCCAATTCTGGAAACACCATATATTTT. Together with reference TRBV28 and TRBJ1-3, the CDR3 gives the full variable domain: DVKVTQSSRYLVKRTGEKVFLECVQDMDHENMFWYRQDPGLGLRLIYFSYDVKMKEKGDIPEGYSVSREKKERFSLILESASTNQTSMYLCASRLRQANSGNTIYFGEGSWLTVV.

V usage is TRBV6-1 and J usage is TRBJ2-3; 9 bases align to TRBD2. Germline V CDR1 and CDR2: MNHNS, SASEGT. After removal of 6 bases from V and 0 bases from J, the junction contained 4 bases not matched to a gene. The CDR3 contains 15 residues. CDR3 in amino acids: CASSLAGTSTDTQYF. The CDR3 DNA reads TGTGCCAGCAGCCTAGCGGGGACTAGCACAGATACGCAGTATTTT.

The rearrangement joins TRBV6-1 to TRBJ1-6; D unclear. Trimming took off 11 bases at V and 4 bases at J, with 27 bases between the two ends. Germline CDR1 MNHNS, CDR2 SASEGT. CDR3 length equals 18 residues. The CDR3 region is CACGAGEGGNAYNSPLHF. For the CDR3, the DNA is TGTGCCTGCGGTGCCGGGGAGGGTGGAAACGCTTATAATTCACCCCTCCACTTT.

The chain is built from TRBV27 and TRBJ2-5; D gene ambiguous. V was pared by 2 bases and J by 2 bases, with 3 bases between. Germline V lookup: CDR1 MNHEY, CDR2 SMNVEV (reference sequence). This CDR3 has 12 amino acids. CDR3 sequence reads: CASSLLQETQYF. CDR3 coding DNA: TGTGCCAGCAGTTTACTTCAAGAGACCCAGTACTTC.

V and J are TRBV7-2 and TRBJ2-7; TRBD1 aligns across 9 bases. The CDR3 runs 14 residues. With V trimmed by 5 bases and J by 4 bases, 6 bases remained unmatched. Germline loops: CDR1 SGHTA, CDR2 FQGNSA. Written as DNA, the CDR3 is TGTGCCAGCAGCGTAAACAGGGGGCAGTACGAGCAGTACTTC. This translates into CASSVNRGQYEQYF.

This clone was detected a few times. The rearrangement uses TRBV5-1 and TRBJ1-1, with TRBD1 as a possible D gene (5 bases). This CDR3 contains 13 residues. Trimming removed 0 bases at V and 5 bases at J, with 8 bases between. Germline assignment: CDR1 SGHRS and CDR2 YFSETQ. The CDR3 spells CASSLAGQTEAFF. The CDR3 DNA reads TGCGCCAGCAGCTTGGCAGGGCAAACTGAAGCTTTCTTT.

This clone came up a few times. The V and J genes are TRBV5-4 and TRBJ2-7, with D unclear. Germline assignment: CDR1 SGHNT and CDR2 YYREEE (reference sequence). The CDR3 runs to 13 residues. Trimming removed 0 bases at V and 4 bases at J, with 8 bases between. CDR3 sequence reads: CASSLATGYEQYF. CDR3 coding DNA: TGTGCCAGCAGCTTGGCTACGGGTTACGAGCAGTACTTC. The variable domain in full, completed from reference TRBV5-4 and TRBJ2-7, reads ETGVTQSPTHLIKTRGQQVTLRCSSQSGHNTVSWYQQALGQGPQFIFQYYREEENGRGNFPPRFSGLQFPNYSSELNVNALELDDSALYLCASSLATGYEQYFGPGTRLTVT.

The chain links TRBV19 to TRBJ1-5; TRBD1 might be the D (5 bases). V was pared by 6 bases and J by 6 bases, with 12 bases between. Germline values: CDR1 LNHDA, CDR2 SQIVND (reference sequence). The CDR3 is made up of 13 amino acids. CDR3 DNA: TGTGCCAGTAGGGGGGGGGTGAGTCAGCCCCAGCATTTT. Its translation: CASRGGVSQPQHF.

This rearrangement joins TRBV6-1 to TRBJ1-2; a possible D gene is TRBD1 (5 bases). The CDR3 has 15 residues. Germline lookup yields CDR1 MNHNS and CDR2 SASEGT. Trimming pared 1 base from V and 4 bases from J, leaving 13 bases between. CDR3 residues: CASSEEPGRGYGYTF. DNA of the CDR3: TGTGCCAGCAGTGAAGAGCCAGGGAGGGGCTATGGCTACACCTTC.

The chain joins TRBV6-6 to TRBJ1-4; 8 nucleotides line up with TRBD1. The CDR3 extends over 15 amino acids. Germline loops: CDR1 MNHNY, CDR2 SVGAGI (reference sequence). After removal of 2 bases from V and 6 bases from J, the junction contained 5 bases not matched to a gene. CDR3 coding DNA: TGTGCCAGCAGTTACCCCGACAGGGGACATGAAAAACTGTTTTTT. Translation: CASSYPDRGHEKLFF.

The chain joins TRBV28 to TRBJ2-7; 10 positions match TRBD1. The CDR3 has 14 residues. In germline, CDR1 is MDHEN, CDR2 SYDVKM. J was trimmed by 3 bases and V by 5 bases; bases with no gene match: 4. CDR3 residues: CASSPGTGDYEQYF. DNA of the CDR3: TGTGCCAGCAGTCCCGGGACAGGGGACTACGAGCAGTACTTC.

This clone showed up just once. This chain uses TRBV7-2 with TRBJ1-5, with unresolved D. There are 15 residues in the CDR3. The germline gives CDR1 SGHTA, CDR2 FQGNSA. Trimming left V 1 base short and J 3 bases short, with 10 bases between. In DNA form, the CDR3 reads TGTGCCAGCAGCTTAGATGGCAGGAACAATCAGCCCCAGCATTTT. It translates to CASSLDGRNNQPQHF. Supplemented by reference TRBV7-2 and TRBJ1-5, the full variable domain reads GAGVSQSPSNKVTEKGKDVELRCDPISGHTALYWYRQSLGQGLEFLIYFQGNSAPDKSGLPSDRFSAERTGGSVSTLTIQRTQQEDSAVYLCASSLDGRNNQPQHFGDGTRLSIL.

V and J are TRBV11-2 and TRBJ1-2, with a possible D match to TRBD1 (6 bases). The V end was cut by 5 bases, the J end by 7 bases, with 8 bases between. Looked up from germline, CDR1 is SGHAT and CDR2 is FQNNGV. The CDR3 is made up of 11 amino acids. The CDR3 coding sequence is TGTGCCAGCAGCAGGGGGGGTGGCTACACCTTC. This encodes CASSRGGGYTF.

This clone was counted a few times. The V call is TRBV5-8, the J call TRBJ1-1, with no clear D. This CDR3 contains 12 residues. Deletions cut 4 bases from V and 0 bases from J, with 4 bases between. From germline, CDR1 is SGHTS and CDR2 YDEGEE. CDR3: CASSGVNTEAFF. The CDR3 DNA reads TGTGCCAGCAGCGGAGTGAACACTGAAGCTTTCTTT. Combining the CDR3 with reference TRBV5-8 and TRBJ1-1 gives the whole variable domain EAGVTQSPTHLIKTRGQQATLRCSPISGHTSVYWYQQALGLGLQFLLWYDEGEERNRGNFPPRFSGRQFPNYSSELNVNALELEDSALYLCASSGVNTEAFFGQGTRLTVV.

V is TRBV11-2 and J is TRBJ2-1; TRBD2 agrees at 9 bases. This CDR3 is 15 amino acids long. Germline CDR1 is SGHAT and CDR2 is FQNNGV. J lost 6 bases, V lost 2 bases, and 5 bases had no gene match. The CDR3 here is CASSLSGGLGNEQFF. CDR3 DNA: TGTGCCAGCAGCTTAAGCGGGGGGCTGGGCAATGAGCAGTTCTTC.

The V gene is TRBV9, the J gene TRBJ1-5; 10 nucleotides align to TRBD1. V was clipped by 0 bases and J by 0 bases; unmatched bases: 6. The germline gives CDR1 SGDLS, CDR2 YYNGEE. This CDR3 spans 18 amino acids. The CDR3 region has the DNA TGTGCCAGCAGCGTAGAGGGGGGGACAGGGGATAGCAATCAGCCCCAGCATTTT. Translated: CASSVEGGTGDSNQPQHF.